This record concerns one T cell receptor beta chain sequence. Germline V CDR1 and CDR2: MNHEY, SMNVEV (reference sequence). The V gene lost 3 bases and the J gene lost 4 bases, with 9 bases spanning the gap. The CDR3 is made up of 13 amino acids. This sample is drawn from a study of blood T cell repertoires in COVID-19. Profiled with immunoSEQ multiplex PCR; TCRdb holds only in-frame clones, not every one. The sample has roughly 100,000 clones; around 84% are singletons. The sample was peripheral blood. The sequence was obtained from a human donor in a cohort sampled during active COVID-19. The chain combines TRBV27 with TRBJ1-1; D not certain. The chain's CDR3 is CASSFRTSTEAFF. CDR3 DNA: TGTGCCAGCAGTTTTAGAACTTCCACTGAAGCTTTCTTT.